This TCR beta chain is drawn from a study of blood T cell repertoires in COVID-19. Study-level background: Material from acute and convalescent COVID-19 was sourced from the United States, Italy and Spain. From T cells, B-cell-depleted T cells, or PBMCs came the material, which was cDNA or gDNA.

Per the authors' pipeline: Scientists estimated how many nucleated cells there were by amplifying reference gene primers. Libraries were prepared by immunoSEQ multiplex PCR; TCRdb keeps only in-frame clonotypes and omits some of them. V, J and clone size derive from that table, while D and trimming were established from the DNA sequence. The table shows about 81,000 clones, with approximately 86% occurring only once. The TCR originated in a woman aged 80 or over with acute or convalescent COVID-19. The sample comprised peripheral blood.

CDR3 bases: TGTGCCAGCACCGAGACCGGGACAGGGGGGACAGATACGCAGTATTTT. Its translation: CASTETGTGGTDTQYF. The chain has TRBV5-6 and TRBJ2-3, with 11 bases matching TRBD1. Trimming cost V 6 bases and J 3 bases; bases outside gene matches: 9. CDR3 size: 16 residues. CDR1 SGHDT and CDR2 YYEEEE come from the germline V gene.